These 5 T cell receptor beta chains share one sample of origin, sequenced in a study of siplizumab effects on memory and regulatory T cells. Produced via immunoSEQ multiplex PCR; TCRdb's table is partial and in-frame only. Of 55,000 to 70,000 clones listed, 90% to 95% are singletons. Sample: CD8+ T cells sorted from blood. The origin of the receptors is a human donor in good health.

This clone appeared once. The chain uses TRBV19 and TRBJ1-1; D not certain. V shed 4 bases and J shed 7 bases, with 10 bases lying between them. Germline CDR1 and CDR2: LNHDA and SQIVND (reference sequence). The CDR3 contains 12 residues. In nucleotides, the CDR3 is TGTGCCAGTAGTAGTTGGCAGTTTGAAGCTTTCTTT. This gives the protein CASSSWQFEAFF.

The CDR3 DNA reads TGTGCCAGCAGCTTACGCCTAGCGGGAGTGAAAGATACGCAGTATTTT. Amino acids: CASSLRLAGVKDTQYF. V and J are TRBV7-6 and TRBJ2-3; 10 bases line up with TRBD2. Looked up from germline, CDR1 is SGHVS and CDR2 is FNYEAQ. The CDR3 loop spans 16 amino acids. V dropped 2 bases and J dropped 5; count of bases not matched to a gene: 7. Filled out from reference TRBV7-6 and TRBJ2-3, the complete variable domain reads GAGVSQSPRYKVTKRGQDVALRCDPISGHVSLYWYRQALGQGPEFLTYFNYEAQQDKSGLPNDRFSAERPEGSISTLTIQRTEQRDSAMYRCASSLRLAGVKDTQYFGPGTRLTVL.

The chain links TRBV5-1 to TRBJ2-7; a possible D gene is TRBD1 (5 bases). Per germline, CDR1 SGHRS and CDR2 YFSETQ. The ends were cut back, 3 bases at V and 2 bases at J, with 15 bases in the middle. The CDR3 runs to 15 residues. CDR3 in DNA: TGCGCCAGCAGCTCCACAAGCAGGGATCCCTACGAGCAGTACTTC. It codes for CASSSTSRDPYEQYF.

The CDR3 loop reads CASSLAGTGNQPQHF. DNA for the CDR3: TGTGCCAGCAGCCTGGCGGGGACAGGCAATCAGCCCCAGCATTTT. V and J are TRBV9 and TRBJ1-5, with 7 bases lining up with TRBD1. V lost 4 bases and J lost 2; bases outside the gene matches: 6. This CDR3 contains 15 residues. Germline CDR1 and CDR2: SGDLS and YYNGEE.

The V and J genes are TRBV10-2 and TRBJ2-7, with a possible D match to TRBD1 (5 bases). There are 12 residues in the CDR3. Germline CDR1 is WSHSY and CDR2 is SAAADI. The germline V and J ends were trimmed by 10 bases and 0 bases, with 10 bases remaining between them. The DNA of the CDR3 is TGCGCCACCCGGACACACTCCTACGAGCAGTACTTC. Protein sequence: CATRTHSYEQYF.